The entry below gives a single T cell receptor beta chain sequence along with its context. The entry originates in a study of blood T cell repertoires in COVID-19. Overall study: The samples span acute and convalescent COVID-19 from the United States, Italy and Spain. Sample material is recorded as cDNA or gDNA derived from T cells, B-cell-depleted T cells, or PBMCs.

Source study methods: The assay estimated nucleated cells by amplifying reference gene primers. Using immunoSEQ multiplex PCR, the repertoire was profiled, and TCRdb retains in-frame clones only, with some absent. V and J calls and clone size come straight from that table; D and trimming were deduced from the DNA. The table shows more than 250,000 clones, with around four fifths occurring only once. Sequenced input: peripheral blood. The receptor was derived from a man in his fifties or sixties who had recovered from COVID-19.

In nucleotides, the CDR3 is TGCGCCAGCACCGGGTCCCTGAACACTGAAGCTTTCTTT. Encoded protein: CASTGSLNTEAFF. The chain joins TRBV5-1 to TRBJ1-1, with unresolved D. The V end lost 6 bases, the J end lost 0 bases, and 9 bases lay between the germline ends. CDR3 size: 13 residues. Germline V gene sequence: CDR1 SGHRS, CDR2 YFSETQ.